The clone carrying this TCR beta chain has ten or more counts. Regions amplified from RNA transcripts were the TCR beta CDR3 regions. Researchers ran a first-round RT-PCR on the TCR CDR3 using the HTBI primer set. A single record per CDR3 protein comes from TCRdb applying MiXCR to the multiplex PCR reads. The sample includes roughly 700,000 distinct CDR3 sequences, around a third of them seen just once. CDR1 DFQATT and CDR2 SNEGSKA come from the germline V gene (reference sequence). This CDR3 comprises 15 residues. The V end lost 0 bases, the J end lost 2 bases, and 8 bases lay between the germline ends. This record belongs to a study of T cells in Graves' hyperthyroidism and ophthalmopathy.

Material for sequencing was blood. The rearrangement uses TRBV20-1 and TRBJ2-6; tentative D call: TRBD2 (5 bases). The receptor's source is a woman aged 40 to 50 with Graves' hyperthyroidism. CDR3 nucleotide sequence: TGCAGTGCTAGAGATTTCGGGGCTGGGGCCAACGTCCTGACTTTC. It is translated as CSARDFGAGANVLTF.